This T cell receptor beta chain was obtained from a study of T cells in Graves' hyperthyroidism and ophthalmopathy. The TCR beta CDR3 regions underwent amplification using RNA transcripts as the source. TCR CDR3 underwent first-round RT-PCR with the HTBI primer set. TCRdb re-analysed the multiplex PCR reads in MiXCR, keeping a single row per CDR3 protein. The sample lists under 300,000 distinct CDR3 sequences; approximately 13% were seen once. The CDR3 spans 13 residues. Germline CDR1 and CDR2: SGHVS and FQNEAQ. V was trimmed by 2 bases and J by 7 bases, leaving 12 bases between them. Uncontrolled infection, other autoimmune disease, pregnancy or lactation disqualified patients from enrolment. Diagnostic assessment was based on clinical symptoms, serum thyroxine and TRAb, thyroid ultrasound and orbital computed tomography. Fresh peripheral blood, 10 ml, yielded the PBMCs. The table lists this clonotype with many counts.

This sequence was found in a woman aged 40 to 55 with Graves' hyperthyroidism. Sequenced input: blood. The chain couples TRBV7-8 to TRBJ2-7, with D possibly matching TRBD2 (6 bases). The CDR3 loop reads CASSLSLAGEQYF. In DNA, the CDR3 is TGTGCCAGCAGCTTAAGTCTCGCGGGAGAGCAGTACTTC.